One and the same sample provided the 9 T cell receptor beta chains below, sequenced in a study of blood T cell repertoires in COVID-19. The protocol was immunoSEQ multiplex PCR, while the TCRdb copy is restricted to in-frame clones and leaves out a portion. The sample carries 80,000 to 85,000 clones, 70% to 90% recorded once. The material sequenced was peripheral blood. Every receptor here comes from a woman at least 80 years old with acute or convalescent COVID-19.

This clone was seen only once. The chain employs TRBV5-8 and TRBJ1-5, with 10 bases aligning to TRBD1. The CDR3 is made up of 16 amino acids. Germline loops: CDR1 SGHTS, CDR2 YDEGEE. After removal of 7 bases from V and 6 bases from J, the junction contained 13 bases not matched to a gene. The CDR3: CASCLETGGAGQPQHF. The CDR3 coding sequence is TGTGCCAGCTGCCTTGAGACAGGGGGCGCGGGTCAGCCCCAGCATTTT.

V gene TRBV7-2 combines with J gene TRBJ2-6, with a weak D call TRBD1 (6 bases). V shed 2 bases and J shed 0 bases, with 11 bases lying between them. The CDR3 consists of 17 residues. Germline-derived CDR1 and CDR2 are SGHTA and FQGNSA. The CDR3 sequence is CASSLRNRVSGANVLTF. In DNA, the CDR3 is TGTGCCAGCAGCTTAAGGAACAGGGTCTCTGGGGCCAACGTCCTGACTTTC.

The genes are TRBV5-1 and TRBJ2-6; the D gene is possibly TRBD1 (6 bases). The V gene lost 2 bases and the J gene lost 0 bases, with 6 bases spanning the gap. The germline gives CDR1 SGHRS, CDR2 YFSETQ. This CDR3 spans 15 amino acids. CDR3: CASSLGGSGANVLTF. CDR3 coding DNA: TGCGCCAGCAGCTTAGGGGGCTCTGGGGCCAACGTCCTGACTTTC. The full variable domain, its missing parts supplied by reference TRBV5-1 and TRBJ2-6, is KAGVTQTPRYLIKTRGQQVTLSCSPISGHRSVSWYQQTPGQGLQFLFEYFSETQRNKGNFPGRFSGRQFSNSRSEMNVSTLELGDSALYLCASSLGGSGANVLTFGAGSRLTVL.

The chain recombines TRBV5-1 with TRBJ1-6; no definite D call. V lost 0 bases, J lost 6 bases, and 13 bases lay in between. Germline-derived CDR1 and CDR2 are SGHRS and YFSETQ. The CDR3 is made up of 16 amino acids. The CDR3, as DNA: TGCGCCAGCAGCTTGGGGGTAAGAACAGCTAATTCACCCCTCCACTTT. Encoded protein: CASSLGVRTANSPLHF.

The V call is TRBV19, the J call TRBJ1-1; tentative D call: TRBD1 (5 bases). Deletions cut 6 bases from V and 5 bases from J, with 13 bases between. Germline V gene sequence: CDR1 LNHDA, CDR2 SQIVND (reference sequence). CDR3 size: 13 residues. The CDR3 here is CASRPTGGTEAFF. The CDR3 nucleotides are TGTGCCAGTAGACCCACGGGGGGAACTGAAGCTTTCTTT.

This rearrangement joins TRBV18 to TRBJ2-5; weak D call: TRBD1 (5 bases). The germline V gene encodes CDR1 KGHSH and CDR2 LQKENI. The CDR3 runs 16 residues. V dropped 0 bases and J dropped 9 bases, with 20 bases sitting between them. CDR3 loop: CASSPPAQALGGAQYF. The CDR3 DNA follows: TGTGCCAGCTCACCACCGGCACAGGCCCTCGGTGGGGCCCAGTACTTC.

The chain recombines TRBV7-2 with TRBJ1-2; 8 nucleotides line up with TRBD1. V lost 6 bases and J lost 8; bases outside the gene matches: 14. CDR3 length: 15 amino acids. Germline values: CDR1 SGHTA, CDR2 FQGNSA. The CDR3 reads CASSSNRGVIEGYTF. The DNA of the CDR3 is TGTGCCAGCAGTTCCAACAGGGGGGTTATAGAAGGCTACACCTTC.

The chain's CDR3 is CSVVRTGATDTQYF. In nucleotides, the CDR3 is TGCAGCGTTGTAAGGACAGGGGCCACAGATACGCAGTATTTT. The chain links TRBV29-1 to TRBJ2-3, with 9 bases identical to TRBD1. Germline V gene lookup returns CDR1 SQVTM and CDR2 ANQGSEA. The junction had 4 bases not matched to a gene; V was cut back by 4 bases and J by 2 bases. CDR3 length: 14 residues.

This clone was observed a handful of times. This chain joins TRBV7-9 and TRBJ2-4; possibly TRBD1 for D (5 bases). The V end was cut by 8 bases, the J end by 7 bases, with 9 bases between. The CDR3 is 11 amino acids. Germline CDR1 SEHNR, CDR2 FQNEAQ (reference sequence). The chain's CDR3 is CASQGENIQYF. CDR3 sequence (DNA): TGTGCCAGCCAGGGCGAGAACATTCAGTACTTC.